This T cell receptor (beta chain) was identified during a study of blood T cell repertoires in COVID-19. V gave up 3 bases and J gave up 8 bases; unmatched junction bases: 7. CDR1 MNHEY and CDR2 SMNVEV come from the germline V gene (reference sequence). This CDR3 is 14 amino acids long. Generated by immunoSEQ multiplex PCR, the TCRdb table keeps only in-frame clones and is missing some. The top ten clones hold around 4.5% of a sample with just over 300,000 clones, 90% of them seen once. Sequenced sample: PBMCs or T cells enriched from blood (not recorded which). The V and J genes are TRBV27 and TRBJ2-1, with 7 bases identical to TRBD2. The sequence derives from a woman aged 18-35 years with acute COVID-19. CDR3 sequence reads: CASSLGGRQDEQFF. The DNA of the CDR3 is TGTGCCAGCAGTTTGGGAGGGAGGCAGGATGAGCAGTTCTTC.